Sequencing of this T cell receptor (beta chain) was carried out in a study of T-cell reconstitution after alpha-beta-depleted transplantation in children. Study-wide points: Several hundred expanded graft clones reportedly supplied alpha-beta T cells about two months after transplant.

Germline V lookup: CDR1 SGHVT, CDR2 SQSDAQ. The junction had 18 bases not matched to a gene; V was cut back by 8 bases and J by 9 bases. There are 16 residues in the CDR3. During its preparation, the TCRbeta library received unique molecular identifiers. TCRdb independently ran MiXCR on the PCR reads; one entry per CDR3 protein. Here the sample spans fewer than 35,000 distinct CDR3 sequences, under 6.5% being singletons. A note on this clonotype: As yet, its antigen is unknown.

Sequenced here: peripheral blood, sampled 60 days after TCRalphabeta/CD19-depleted stem cell transplant. The source of this sequence is a child less than two years old who had a stem cell transplant for acute myeloid leukemia, so the T cells may come from the graft donor. The V call is TRBV7-4, the J call TRBJ2-1; TRBD2 matches at 8 bases. DNA of the CDR3: TGTGCCAGCTGCGAGCAAGGGAGCGGGAGAATCGGTGAGCAGTTCTTC. Its translation is CASCEQGSGRIGEQFF.